This TCR beta chain originates from a study of T cell clonotyping in hematopoietic cell transplantation. The study, taken as a whole, reports: Pathologically expanded recipient clonotypes increased progressively from day 30 to day 180 as diversity fell. Cells were unsorted, so CD4 and CD8 contributions were not separated. Higher Inverse Simpson Index values in graft donor and pretransplant recipient predicted broader posttransplant TCR diversity.

The CDR3 consists of 14 residues. Germline V gives CDR1 MNHNY, CDR2 SVGAGI (reference sequence). Trimming took off 0 bases at V and 5 bases at J, with 10 bases between the two ends. Measured with immunoSEQ multiplex PCR; TCRdb has only the in-frame clones, and not every one. The top ten clones hold 0.7% to 0.95% of a sample with about 44,000 clones, 85% to 95% of them seen once. A word on this clone: Its antigen is unknown.

This TCR was recovered from a woman aged 45-65 years in good health. Some clones in this sample may be carry-over from other donors' samples. The chain carries TRBV6-6 and TRBJ2-5; no reliable D call. The sequenced sample was peripheral blood mononuclear cells. CDR3 sequence (DNA): TGTGCCAGCAGTTACTCAATGGTAGGGGAGACCCAGTACTTC. Encoded protein: CASSYSMVGETQYF.